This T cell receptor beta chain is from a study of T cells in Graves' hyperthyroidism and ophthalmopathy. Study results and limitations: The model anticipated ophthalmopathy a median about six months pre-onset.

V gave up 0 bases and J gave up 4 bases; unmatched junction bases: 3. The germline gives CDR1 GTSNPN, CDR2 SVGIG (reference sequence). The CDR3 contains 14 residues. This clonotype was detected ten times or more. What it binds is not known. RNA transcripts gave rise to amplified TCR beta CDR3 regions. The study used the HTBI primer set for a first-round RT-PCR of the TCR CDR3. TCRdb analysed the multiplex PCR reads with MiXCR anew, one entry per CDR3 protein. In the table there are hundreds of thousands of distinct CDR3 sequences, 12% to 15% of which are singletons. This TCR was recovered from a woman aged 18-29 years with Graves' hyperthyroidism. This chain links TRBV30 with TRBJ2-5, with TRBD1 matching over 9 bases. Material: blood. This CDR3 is CAWSVGTGLETQYF. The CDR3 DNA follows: TGTGCCTGGAGTGTCGGGACAGGGCTAGAGACCCAGTACTTC. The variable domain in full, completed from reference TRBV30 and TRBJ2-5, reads SQTIHQWPATLVQPVGSPLSLECTVEGTSNPNLYWYRQAAGRGLQLLFYSVGIGQISSEVPQNLSASRPQDRQFILSSKKLLLSDSGFYLCAWSVGTGLETQYFGPGTRLLVL.